This TCR beta chain was retrieved from a study of beta chain features in type 1 diabetes. The study, taken as a whole, reports: Type 1 diabetes patients had moderately but significantly shorter TCRB CDR3s in all four CD4+ subsets.

The germline gives CDR1 SEHNR, CDR2 FQNEAQ (reference sequence). With 7 bases clipped from V and 6 bases from J, the junction kept 7 bases outside the gene matches. The CDR3 has 16 amino acids. Expressed TCRB transcripts were sequenced, since all the RNA that had been isolated was reverse transcribed. Profiling relied on immunoSEQ multiplex PCR, and the TCRdb table lists in-frame clones only, not all of them. The sample yields a few hundred thousand clones, approximately 16% seen once. A remark on this clone: Its antigen remains unidentified.

The clonotype was recovered from a man under 40 with type 1 diabetes. V and J are TRBV7-9 and TRBJ2-1, with 15 bases lining up with TRBD2. The source material was naive CD4+ T cells from blood. The CDR3 DNA reads TGTGCCAGCACCCCCCAGGGACTAGCGGGGGGCAATGAGCAGTTCTTC. It specifies CASTPQGLAGGNEQFF.